The 9 T cell receptor beta chains below come from one sample, sequenced in a study of cytomegalovirus exposure and HLA in healthy donors. Only in-frame clones appear in the TCRdb table, and some are missing; sequencing was by immunoSEQ multiplex PCR. The sample lists some 150,000 clones, 80% to 90% seen once, with approximately 20% in the top ten. Sequenced input: PBMCs. Receptor source: a man in his late teens or twenties in good health and CMV-seropositive.

This chain connects TRBV2 to TRBJ2-1; unclear D gene. The CDR3 loop spans 13 amino acids. V lost 7 bases and J 8 bases, leaving 15 bases between the germline ends. The germline CDR1 and CDR2 sequences are SNHLY and FYNNEI. As DNA, the CDR3 is TGTGCCAGCATAGAGCTCGCGGCGTATGAGCAGTTCTTC. This translates into CASIELAAYEQFF. Together with reference TRBV2 and TRBJ2-1, the CDR3 gives the full variable domain: EPEVTQTPSHQVTQMGQEVILRCVPISNHLYFYWYRQILGQKVEFLVSFYNNEISEKSEIFDDQFSVERPDGSNFTLKIRSTKLEDSAMYFCASIELAAYEQFFGPGTRLTVL.

The chain links TRBV12-5 to TRBJ1-5; D not resolved. The V gene's germline CDR1 is LGHNT and CDR2 FRNRAP. The CDR3 totals 13 residues. V was shortened by 1 base and J by 7 bases, with 8 bases between the two germline ends. This chain's CDR3 is CASGLALLQPQHF. DNA of the CDR3: TGTGCTAGTGGTTTGGCCTTATTACAGCCCCAGCATTTT.

This clone was seen a handful of times. V gene TRBV4-3 combines with J gene TRBJ1-2, with D tentatively TRBD1 (5 bases). Trimming removed 4 bases from V and 3 bases from J, with 12 bases in between. The CDR3 is 14 residues long. Per the germline V gene, CDR1 is LGHNA and CDR2 is YSLEER. CDR3 region: CASSPGPWDYGYTF. The CDR3 DNA sequence: TGCGCCAGCAGCCCAGGGCCGTGGGACTATGGCTACACCTTC.

V gene TRBV9 combines with J gene TRBJ2-3; 10 nucleotides match TRBD2. Germline CDR1 and CDR2: SGDLS and YYNGEE. V trimming: 3 bases; J trimming: 3 bases; junction bases outside the gene matches: 4. The CDR3 length is 15 residues. The CDR3 DNA reads TGTGCCAGCAGCGGGCATAGCGGGGGGACAGATACGCAGTATTTT. It translates to CASSGHSGGTDTQYF.

The chain couples TRBV7-9 to TRBJ2-3; 10 nucleotides align to TRBD2. V gave up 4 bases and J gave up 3 bases; unmatched junction bases: 4. The germline V gene encodes CDR1 SEHNR and CDR2 FQNEAQ (reference sequence). The CDR3 totals 15 residues. The CDR3 DNA reads TGTGCCAGCAGCTCCCAGCGGGGGGGGACAGATACGCAGTATTTT. It yields the protein CASSSQRGGTDTQYF.

There are a few counts of this clone. The chain joins TRBV7-9 to TRBJ1-2; D remains unclear. CDR3 length equals 12 residues. The V end lost 6 bases, the J end lost 3 bases, and 8 bases lay between the germline ends. Germline assignment: CDR1 SEHNR and CDR2 FQNEAQ (reference sequence). CDR3 sequence reads: CASRPQDYGYTF. The CDR3 DNA reads as TGTGCCAGCAGGCCCCAGGACTATGGCTACACCTTC.

The chain uses TRBV2 and TRBJ1-4; 7 bases map to TRBD1. Losses at the gene ends were 5 bases for V and 0 bases for J; bases not matched to a gene: 3. Germline lookup yields CDR1 SNHLY and CDR2 FYNNEI. The CDR3 totals 15 residues. For the CDR3, the DNA is TGTGCCAGCAGTTACACAGGGGCAACTAATGAAAAACTGTTTTTT. Residues: CASSYTGATNEKLFF.

The CDR3: CASSLEEEETQYF. In DNA form, the CDR3 reads TGCGCCAGCAGCCTTGAGGAGGAAGAGACCCAGTACTTC. The chain links TRBV5-1 to TRBJ2-5; the D gene is possibly TRBD2 (5 bases). The germline V gene has CDR1 SGHRS and CDR2 YFSETQ. The CDR3 length is 13 residues. V shed 4 bases and J shed 3 bases, with 10 bases lying between them.

This clone has just a few counts. V usage is TRBV27 and J usage is TRBJ1-1; the D gene is possibly TRBD1 (6 bases). The length of the CDR3 is 14 residues. Trimming stripped 5 bases from V and 4 bases from J, with 14 bases between. CDR1 and CDR2 from the germline V gene are MNHEY and SMNVEV (reference sequence). For the CDR3, the DNA is TGTGCCAGCAGTACCCTGACAGGACGCACTGAAGCTTTCTTT. It yields the protein CASSTLTGRTEAFF.